Reported below is one T cell receptor (beta chain). No antigen is known for it. The ends lost 5 bases at V and 0 bases at J; junction bases unmatched: 9. The CDR3 has 16 residues. Germline CDR1 MDHEN, CDR2 SYDVKM. These data belong to a study of cytomegalovirus exposure and HLA in healthy donors. Study results and caveats: About 87% or about 30% of the time was how often most TCR beta V segments were productive, according to an earlier analysis.

It was with 60 Vbeta and 13 Jbeta primers that the PCR ran. Sequencing was performed with immunoSEQ multiplex PCR; in TCRdb, only in-frame clones are kept and a portion is missing. The sample shows about 140,000 clones, roughly four fifths of them seen only once. The material sequenced was PBMCs. The chain uses TRBV28 and TRBJ1-1, with 7 bases matching TRBD1. This sequence was found in a woman in her thirties or forties in good health and CMV-seronegative. The CDR3 region has the DNA TGTGCCAGCAGTCCCCGACAGGGAACCATGAACACTGAAGCTTTCTTT. Translated, it gives CASSPRQGTMNTEAFF.